This T cell receptor (beta chain) is from a study of regulatory T cells in long-lasting Graves disease. Findings and limits, study-wide: Persistent patients shared 2,500 to 3,000 public clonotypes among themselves. Newly diagnosed patients shared fewer, at approximately 970.

Trimming left V 1 base short and J 4 bases short, with 13 bases between. This CDR3 contains 15 residues. Germline values: CDR1 SGHTA, CDR2 FQGNSA. The time point is: persistent/refractory GD, antithyroid drugs over 5 years with positive TRAb. Making the TCR library involved RNA that had been extracted from PBMCs. To make TCR beta libraries, researchers used iRepertoire HTBI primers and Arm-PCR of CDR3 regions. The authors' processing: Samples revealed 62 TRBV and 14 TRBJ segments. A single record per CDR3 protein comes from TCRdb applying MiXCR to the multiplex PCR reads. The V and J calls here are based on TCRdb, not the publication. The data hold hundreds of thousands of distinct CDR3 sequences, with around a fifth observed a single time. Comment on this clonotype: Antigen unknown.

The starting material was peripheral blood mononuclear cells (PBMCs), obtained when the disease was refractory, from a patient treated with antithyroid drugs. The receptor was derived from a female donor with Graves disease. The chain employs TRBV7-2 and TRBJ1-2; D is ambiguous. In DNA, the CDR3 is TGTGCCAGCAGCTTAGATCTAGCTTCTCGCTATGGCTACACCTTC. Its translation is CASSLDLASRYGYTF.